This T cell receptor (beta chain) was recovered during a study of memory CD4+ T cells and cytomegalovirus serostatus. Study-wide results and caveats: Of 150 to 200 reported CMV TCRbeta sequences, roughly 70 were found in memory CD4+ repertoires. The CMV-associated TCR signature appears largely within the CD4+ memory repertoire.

The sort gate was single viable CD3+CD4+CD8-CD45RO+ cells for memory CD4+ T cells. Serum IgG to CMV pp150, pp28, p38 and p52 defined serostatus. Total CD4+ T cells were enriched by CD4 positive selection. The assay was immunoSEQ multiplex PCR, and TCRdb's table has in-frame clones only and misses some. Here the sample spans about 31,000 clones, approximately 76% being singletons. This CDR3 contains 11 residues. Deletions cut 7 bases from V and 7 bases from J, with 13 bases between. Germline V gives CDR1 SQVTM, CDR2 ANQGSEA. This clone was seen a handful of times. The antigen is unknown. The TCR sequence derives from an adult in good health and CMV-seronegative. Some clones in this sample may be carry-over from other donors' samples. Sequenced input: memory CD4+ T cells from blood. The J gene is TRBJ1-1, the V gene TRBV29-1; no firm D call. This CDR3 is CSAMTIGEAFF. The CDR3, as DNA: TGCAGCGCTATGACTATCGGTGAAGCTTTCTTT.